This TCR beta chain came from a study of blood T cell repertoires in COVID-19. At the level of the study: Sites across the United States, Italy and Spain contributed samples from acute and convalescent COVID-19. The analysed material was cDNA or gDNA that came from T cells, B-cell-depleted T cells, or PBMCs.

The length of the CDR3 is 15 residues. Looked up from germline, CDR1 is ENHRY and CDR2 is SYGVKD. The V gene end was trimmed by 4 bases and the J gene end by 7 bases; junction bases not matched to a gene: 4. How the authors handled the data: Nucleated cell number was recorded as an estimate derived from reference gene primer amplification. Some clones are missing from TCRdb's copy, which holds only in-frame ones; the method was immunoSEQ multiplex PCR. V and J calls and clone size are those listed in that table; D and trimming were worked out from the DNA. There are under 200,000 clones in the sample; roughly 79% occur only once, and 17% lies in the top ten.

V usage is TRBV10-3 and J usage is TRBJ2-2, with 12 bases matching TRBD2. Sequencing input: peripheral blood. This receptor was obtained from a man aged 55 to 70 with active or convalescent COVID-19. The CDR3 sequence: CAISGLAGDSGELFF. CDR3 coding DNA: TGTGCCATCAGTGGACTAGCGGGAGATAGCGGGGAGCTGTTTTTT.